What follows is one TCR beta chain and its context. This specimen belongs to a study of blood T cell repertoires in COVID-19. Looking at the study overall: Spain, Italy and the United States supplied samples that represented acute and convalescent COVID-19. T cells, B-cell-depleted T cells, or PBMCs provided the cDNA or gDNA that served as material.

TCRdb's copy holds only in-frame clones and misses some; the assay was immunoSEQ multiplex PCR. Seen here are some 300,000 clones, approximately 90% observed once, and the top ten hold less than 4.5%. The germline V and J ends were trimmed by 7 bases and 1 base, with 10 bases remaining between them. Germline V CDR1 and CDR2: MNHEY, SVGAGI. There are 13 residues in the CDR3. Recruitment covered 20 to 25 US areas and drew participants whose ages spanned about 18 to 90 years. Researchers sorted participants into cohorts using their self-reported clinical history. The clonotype was recovered from a man aged 25 to 45 who had recovered from COVID-19. The chain uses TRBV6-5 and TRBJ2-5; a possible D gene is TRBD2 (6 bases). The sample was PBMCs or T cells enriched from blood (not recorded which). The CDR3 loop reads CASILRGQETQYF. The CDR3 DNA reads as TGTGCCAGCATCTTGCGGGGCCAAGAGACCCAGTACTTC.